This T cell receptor (beta chain) was recorded in a study of cytomegalovirus exposure and HLA in healthy donors. Study overall: Around 85 million unique TCR sequences came from HLA-typed donors in an early release. Study-wide results and caveats: A later analysis revealed that TCR association rates differed between HLA loci, peaking at DRB1 and bottoming out at HLA-C. The study designated roughly 150 TCR beta chains cytomegalovirus-associated.

In the PCR, 60 Vbeta and 13 Jbeta primers were used. Profiling relied on immunoSEQ multiplex PCR, and the TCRdb table lists in-frame clones only, not all of them. The sample lists some 78,000 clones, over 70% occurring once. On this clone itself: As yet, its antigen is unknown.

Trimming stripped 5 bases from V and 0 bases from J, with 7 bases between. This CDR3 region has 13 residues. Per the germline V gene, CDR1 is SGHAT and CDR2 is FQNNGV. This clonotype was sampled from a woman between 45 and 60 years old in good health and CMV-seropositive. Source material: PBMCs. The J gene is TRBJ1-1, the V gene TRBV11-2, with D maybe TRBD1 (5 bases). The chain's CDR3 is CASSGHLNTEAFF. DNA of the CDR3: TGTGCCAGCAGCGGACACCTGAACACTGAAGCTTTCTTT.